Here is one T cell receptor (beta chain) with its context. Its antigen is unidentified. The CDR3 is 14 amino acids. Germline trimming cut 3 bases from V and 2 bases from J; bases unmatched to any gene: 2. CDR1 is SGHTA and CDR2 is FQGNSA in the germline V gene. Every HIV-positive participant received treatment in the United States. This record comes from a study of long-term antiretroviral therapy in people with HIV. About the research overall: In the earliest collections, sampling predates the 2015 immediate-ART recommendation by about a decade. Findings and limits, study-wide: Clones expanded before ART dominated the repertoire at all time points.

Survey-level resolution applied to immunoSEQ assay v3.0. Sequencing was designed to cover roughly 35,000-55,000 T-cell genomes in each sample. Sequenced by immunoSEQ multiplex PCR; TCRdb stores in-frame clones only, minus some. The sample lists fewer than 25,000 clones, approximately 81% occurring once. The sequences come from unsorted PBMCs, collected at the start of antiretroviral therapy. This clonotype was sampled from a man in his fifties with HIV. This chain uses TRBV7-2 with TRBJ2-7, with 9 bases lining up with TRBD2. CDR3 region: CASSFAGGTYEQYF. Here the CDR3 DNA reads TGTGCCAGCAGCTTTGCGGGGGGGACCTACGAGCAGTACTTC.